A single sample is the source of the 27 T cell receptor beta chains below, sequenced in a study of neurological immune-mediated disorders. TCRdb called the 5' RACE reads again in MiXCR, with one record for every CDR3 protein. Of tens of thousands of distinct CDR3 sequences listed, around 5.2% were seen once; the top ten hold about 8%. The sequenced sample consisted of PBMCs. These receptors were taken from a man aged 18 to 29 with multiple sclerosis.

This clonotype was recorded many times. The chain links TRBV6-5 to TRBJ2-1; 8 bases line up with TRBD1. Losses at the gene ends were 2 bases for V and 9 bases for J; bases not matched to a gene: 6. This CDR3 has 14 amino acids. CDR1 is MNHEY and CDR2 is SVGAGI in the germline V gene. DNA for the CDR3: TGTGCCAGCAGTTACGGACAGGGACGTAGTGAGCAGTTCTTC. It codes for CASSYGQGRSEQFF.

This clonotype was counted at least ten times. This chain connects TRBV24-1 to TRBJ2-7; D uncertain. With 3 bases removed from V and 4 bases from J, the gap between germline ends came to 9 bases. CDR1 and CDR2 from the germline V gene are KGHDR and SFDVKD. The CDR3 runs to 13 residues. The CDR3 loop is CATSDTQVYEQYF. Written as DNA, the CDR3 is TGTGCCACCAGTGATACGCAGGTTTACGAGCAGTACTTC.

This clonotype was seen ten or more times. The chain uses TRBV20-1 and TRBJ2-3; TRBD1 matches at 10 bases. The germline CDR1 and CDR2 sequences are DFQATT and SNEGSKA (reference sequence). The V and J ends lost 2 bases and 4 bases, in that order; junction bases with no gene match: 3. This CDR3 is 14 amino acids long. In DNA form, the CDR3 reads TGCAGTGCTAGACTCGGACAGGGGGCAGATACGCAGTATTTT. Translating it yields CSARLGQGADTQYF.

The CDR3, as DNA: TGTGCCAGTAGTCTAGGGGGACCCCCAGAGACCCAGTACTTC. Its translation: CASSLGGPPETQYF. This chain links TRBV19 with TRBJ2-5; TRBD1 might be the D (6 bases). The CDR3 has 14 amino acids. Trimming shortened V by 5 bases and J by 4 bases, and 14 bases separated the two germline ends. Germline V gene data show CDR1 as LNHDA and CDR2 as SQIVND (reference sequence).

The sample holds many counts of this clonotype. The V gene is TRBV20-1, the J gene TRBJ2-3, with D tentatively TRBD1 (6 bases). Deletions cut 6 bases from V and 10 bases from J, with 23 bases between. Germline V gives CDR1 DFQATT, CDR2 SNEGSKA (reference sequence). This CDR3 contains 14 residues. DNA of the CDR3: TGCAGTGCGATCTGGAACAGGGATGTGGAGCCGCAGTATTTT. Encoded protein: CSAIWNRDVEPQYF.

V usage is TRBV15 and J usage is TRBJ1-2, with unresolved D. From germline, CDR1 is LNHNV and CDR2 YYDKDF (reference sequence). This CDR3 comprises 13 residues. The V end lost 5 bases, the J end lost 6 bases, and 13 bases lay between the germline ends. In nucleotides, the CDR3 is TGTGCCACCAGCCCACCCCAGCGCCATGGCTACACCTTC. This sequence encodes CATSPPQRHGYTF. Together with reference TRBV15 and TRBJ1-2, the CDR3 gives the full variable domain: DAMVIQNPRYQVTQFGKPVTLSCSQTLNHNVMYWYQQKSSQAPKLLFHYYDKDFNNEADTPDNFQSRRPNTSFCFLDIRSPGLGDTAMYLCATSPPQRHGYTFGSGTRLTVV.

This clonotype came up a few times. The rearrangement joins TRBV12-3 or TRBV12-4 to TRBJ2-5, with D possibly being TRBD2 (6 bases). The CDR3 contains 15 residues. V was clipped by 3 bases and J by 5 bases, with 16 bases between them. In DNA form, the CDR3 reads TGTGCCAGCAGTTTCGGCGGGGCCACTCGGGAGACCCAGTACTTC. Translating it yields CASSFGGATRETQYF.

The sample holds many counts of this clonotype. The chain is built from TRBV12-3 or TRBV12-4 and TRBJ2-1; 9 bases align to TRBD2. The CDR3 is 14 amino acids. Trimming cost V 6 bases and J 7 bases; bases outside gene matches: 7. The CDR3, as DNA: TGTGCCAGCAGCATCGGACTAGCGAGTAATGAGCAGTTCTTC. This translates into CASSIGLASNEQFF.

The sample holds many counts of this clonotype. The chain has TRBV20-1 and TRBJ1-5, with TRBD1 as a possible D gene (6 bases). V lost 3 bases to trimming and J lost 3 bases, with 15 bases between them. The CDR3 has 15 residues. Germline assignment: CDR1 DFQATT and CDR2 SNEGSKA (reference sequence). CDR3 amino acids: CSARGGRGNNQPQHF. The CDR3 DNA is TGCAGTGCTAGGGGGGGCAGGGGAAACAATCAGCCCCAGCATTTT.

The chain couples TRBV25-1 to TRBJ1-6, with TRBD1 identical over 7 bases. This CDR3 comprises 14 residues. The V segment lost 2 bases and the J segment 10 bases; nucleotides outside the gene matches: 5. Germline V CDR1 and CDR2: MGHDK, SYGVNS. Here the CDR3 DNA reads TGTGCCAGCAGTGAACGGGACAGAGGGTCACCCCTCCACTTT. Its translation is CASSERDRGSPLHF.

This clonotype was observed many times. This chain links TRBV11-2 with TRBJ2-3, with D possibly called TRBD1 or TRBD2 (5 bases each). In germline, CDR1 is SGHAT, CDR2 FQNNGV. Trimming removed 1 base from V and 6 bases from J, with 20 bases in between. The CDR3 length is 17 residues. The chain's CDR3 is CASSLGSWGTRSDTQYF. CDR3 sequence (DNA): TGTGCCAGCAGCTTAGGGTCGTGGGGGACGCGGTCTGATACGCAGTATTTT. The variable domain in full, completed from reference TRBV11-2 and TRBJ2-3, reads EAGVAQSPRYKIIEKRQSVAFWCNPISGHATLYWYQQILGQGPKLLIQFQNNGVVDDSQLPKDRFSAERLKGVDSTLKIQPAKLEDSAVYLCASSLGSWGTRSDTQYFGPGTRLTVL.

In its sample, this clonotype was seen many times. The V call is TRBV12-3 or TRBV12-4, the J call TRBJ1-2; D is uncertain. Trimming stripped 4 bases from V and 6 bases from J, with 18 bases between. The CDR3 runs 15 residues. The CDR3 DNA reads TGTGCCAGCAGTTCAACGAGCGGACGGCGGGATGGCTACACCTTC. It encodes CASSSTSGRRDGYTF.

In its sample, this clonotype was seen many times. V is TRBV5-1 and J is TRBJ2-6, with D tentatively TRBD1 (6 bases). There are 18 residues in the CDR3. The germline CDR1 and CDR2 sequences are SGHRS and YFSETQ. The V end was cut by 0 bases, the J end by 5 bases, with 18 bases between. The CDR3 sequence is CASSLVRFRGPRANVLTF. DNA for the CDR3: TGCGCCAGCAGCTTGGTTCGTTTCAGGGGTCCCCGGGCCAACGTCCTGACTTTC.

The sample holds many counts of this clonotype. The chain recombines TRBV7-2 with TRBJ2-7; TRBD2 agrees at 8 bases. The germline V gene has CDR1 SGHTA and CDR2 FQGNSA. The CDR3 extends over 14 amino acids. Trimming cost V 1 base and J 4 bases; bases outside gene matches: 3. The CDR3 bases are TGTGCCAGCAGCTTAGTTACTAGCGGATACGAGCAGTACTTC. Translation: CASSLVTSGYEQYF.

This clonotype was observed at least ten times. The rearrangement uses TRBV10-3 and TRBJ1-4; D remains unclear. V shed 3 bases and J shed 7 bases, with 18 bases lying between them. Germline-derived CDR1 and CDR2 are ENHRY and SYGVKD. This CDR3 is built from 16 residues. DNA of the CDR3: TGTGCCATCAGTGAAACTGCAGAATCCGTCGGTGAAAAACTGTTTTTT. Amino acids: CAISETAESVGEKLFF.

This clonotype was observed many times. The chain combines TRBV29-1 with TRBJ2-1; 13 bases map to TRBD2. This CDR3 has 13 residues. V lost 5 bases, J lost 7 bases, and 2 bases stayed unmatched. Per the germline V gene, CDR1 is SQVTM and CDR2 is ANQGSEA. The CDR3 DNA reads as TGCAGCGTTTTGACTAGCGGGAGGAATGAGCAGTTCTTC. Its protein product is CSVLTSGRNEQFF.

The chain links TRBV30 to TRBJ2-7; D might be TRBD1 (5 bases). Germline assignment: CDR1 GTSNPN and CDR2 SVGIG (reference sequence). The V gene lost 2 bases and the J gene lost 8 bases, with 10 bases spanning the gap. This CDR3 comprises 11 residues. CDR3 nucleotide sequence: TGTGCCTGGAGTTCTACAGGACAGCAGTACTTC. This sequence encodes CAWSSTGQQYF.

About this clonotype itself: A read error may explain this, as a much larger clone is one base away. The chain joins TRBV28 to TRBJ2-7; 11 bases agree with TRBD2. The CDR3 is 15 amino acids. V lost 5 bases to trimming and J lost 7 bases; unmatched junction nucleotides: 10. The germline gives CDR1 MDHEN, CDR2 SYDVKM. CDR3 sequence reads: CASSPWASGRKEQYF. DNA of the CDR3: TGTGCCAGCAGTCCCTGGGCTAGCGGGAGGAAAGAGCAGTACTTC.

This clonotype was seen many times. V gene TRBV3-1 combines with J gene TRBJ2-7; D not resolved. The CDR3 covers 12 residues. The germline V gene encodes CDR1 LGHDT and CDR2 YNNKEL (reference sequence). Trimming pared 3 bases from V and 3 bases from J, leaving 6 bases between. CDR3 amino acids: CASSHGGYEQYF. CDR3 coding DNA: TGTGCCAGCAGCCATGGCGGCTACGAGCAGTACTTC.

The J gene is TRBJ2-7, the V gene TRBV5-1; D is perhaps TRBD2 (6 bases). CDR1 and CDR2 from the germline V gene are SGHRS and YFSETQ. Deletions cut 4 bases from V and 2 bases from J, with 16 bases between. The CDR3 is 15 amino acids. Written as DNA, the CDR3 is TGCGCCAGCAGCGATAATCCGGGCGGGGCCTACGAGCAGTACTTC. Residues: CASSDNPGGAYEQYF.

This clonotype was observed many times. One junction end does not reproduce the germline sequence, and a read error may be involved. The V gene is TRBV29-1, the J gene TRBJ1-6; 8 bases fit TRBD1. Germline lookup yields CDR1 SQVTM and CDR2 ANQGSEA. This CDR3 is built from 14 residues. CDR3 nucleotides: TGCAGCGTTCGCTGGACAGGGCAGAATTCACCCCTCAACTTT. Translation gives CSVRWTGQNSPLNF.

This clonotype was recorded a few times. This chain joins TRBV5-1 and TRBJ2-1, with 7 bases lining up with TRBD2. Germline V CDR1 and CDR2: SGHRS, YFSETQ. With 4 bases clipped from V and 8 bases from J, the junction kept 9 bases outside the gene matches. The CDR3 sequence is 14 residues long. In nucleotides, the CDR3 is TGCGCCAGCAGCCTAGCGGAAAGGGACGATGAGCAGTTCTTC. It translates to CASSLAERDDEQFF.

This clonotype was detected ten times or more. The J gene is TRBJ2-3, the V gene TRBV6-2 or TRBV6-3; D ambiguous. The V end lost 2 bases, the J end lost 3 bases, and 6 bases lay between the germline ends. The CDR3 consists of 13 residues. The germline V gene has CDR1 MNHEY and CDR2 SVGEGT. The CDR3 nucleotides read TGTGCCAGCAGTTACACCGAGACAGATACGCAGTATTTT. It encodes CASSYTETDTQYF.

In its sample, this clonotype was seen many times. This chain links TRBV12-3 or TRBV12-4 with TRBJ2-3, with D unclear. V shed 2 bases and J shed 5 bases, with 11 bases lying between them. The CDR3 totals 14 residues. The CDR3 here is CASSLSAGRDTQYF. CDR3 DNA sequence: TGTGCCAGCAGTTTATCGGCAGGCCGAGATACGCAGTATTTT.

This clonotype occurred many times. This sequence joins TRBV25-1 and TRBJ1-6; no clear D gene. V was pared by 5 bases and J by 10 bases, with 12 bases between. There are 13 residues in the CDR3. Looked up from germline, CDR1 is MGHDK and CDR2 is SYGVNS. CDR3 amino acids: CASSKADSSPLHF. In DNA, the CDR3 is TGTGCCAGCAGTAAGGCCGATAGCTCACCCCTCCACTTT.

This clonotype was counted ten times or more. The chain combines TRBV30 with TRBJ1-1, with unresolved D. CDR1 and CDR2 (germline): GTSNPN, SVGIG (reference sequence). V was pared by 5 bases and J by 1 base, with 11 bases between. The CDR3 is 13 residues long. The CDR3 loop is CAWFSITNTEAFF. The CDR3 DNA follows: TGTGCCTGGTTCTCTATAACGAACACTGAAGCTTTCTTT. Filled out from reference TRBV30 and TRBJ1-1, the complete variable domain reads SQTIHQWPATLVQPVGSPLSLECTVEGTSNPNLYWYRQAAGRGLQLLFYSVGIGQISSEVPQNLSASRPQDRQFILSSKKLLLSDSGFYLCAWFSITNTEAFFGQGTRLTVV.

In its sample, this clonotype was seen many times. V is TRBV24-1 and J is TRBJ2-1, with 10 bases that match TRBD2. Germline CDR1 is KGHDR and CDR2 is SFDVKD. CDR3 length: 18 amino acids. V gave up 3 bases and J gave up 3 bases; unmatched junction bases: 10. DNA of the CDR3: TGTGCCACCAGTGATGCTGCGATAGCGGGAGGAATCTACAATGAGCAGTTCTTC. As protein: CATSDAAIAGGIYNEQFF.